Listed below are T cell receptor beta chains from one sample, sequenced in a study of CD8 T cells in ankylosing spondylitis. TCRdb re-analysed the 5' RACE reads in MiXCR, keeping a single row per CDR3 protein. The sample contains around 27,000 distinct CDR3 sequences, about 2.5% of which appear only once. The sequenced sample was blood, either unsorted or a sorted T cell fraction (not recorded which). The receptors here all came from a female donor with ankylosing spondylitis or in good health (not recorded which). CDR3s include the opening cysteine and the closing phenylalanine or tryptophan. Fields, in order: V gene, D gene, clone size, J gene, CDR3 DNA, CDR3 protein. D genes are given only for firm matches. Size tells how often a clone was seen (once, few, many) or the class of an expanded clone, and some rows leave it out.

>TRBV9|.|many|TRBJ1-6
TGTGCCAGCAGCTCCGACAGCCCTGATAATTCACCCCTCCACTTT
CASSSDSPDNSPLHF
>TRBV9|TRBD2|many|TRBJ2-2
TGTGCCAGCAGCGTAGCCACTAGCGGGGGTACCGGGGAGCTGTTTTTT
CASSVATSGGTGELFF
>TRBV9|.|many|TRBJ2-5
TGTGCCAGCAGCGTAGACACAGTCAAAGAGACCCAGTACTTC
CASSVDTVKETQYF
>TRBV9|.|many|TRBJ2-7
TGTGCCAGCAGTGAACAGGGTAACGTCCCGAACGAGCAGTACTTC
CASSEQGNVPNEQYF
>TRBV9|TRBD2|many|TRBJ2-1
TGTGCCAGCAGCGTTAGCGGGAGTTTCGACAATGAGCAGTTCTTC
CASSVSGSFDNEQFF
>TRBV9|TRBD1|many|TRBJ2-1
TGTGCCAGCAGCCTGGGACAGTTTACGGGTGAGCAGTTCTTC
CASSLGQFTGEQFF
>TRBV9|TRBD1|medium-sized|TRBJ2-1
TGTGCCAGCAGCCCCACGACAGGGAATCTTAATGAGCAGTTCTTC
CASSPTTGNLNEQFF
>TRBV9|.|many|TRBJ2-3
TGTGCCAGCAGCCCGCGGGGTGGCACAGATACGCAGTATTTT
CASSPRGGTDTQYF
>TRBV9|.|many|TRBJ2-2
TGTGCCAGCAGCGTAGATGCAGGGAAGTCCGGGGAGCTGTTTTTT
CASSVDAGKSGELFF
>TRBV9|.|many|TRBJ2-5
TGTGCCAGCAGCGTAGATAAGCGTGGAGAGACCCAGTACTTC
CASSVDKRGETQYF
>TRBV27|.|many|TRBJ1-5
TGTGCCACCGAACACAAAACAGGACTAAGCAATCAGCCCCAGCATTTT
CATEHKTGLSNQPQHF
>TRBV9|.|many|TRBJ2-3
TGTGCCAGCAGCGGAAGAGGGGTACCCACAGATACGCAGTATTTT
CASSGRGVPTDTQYF
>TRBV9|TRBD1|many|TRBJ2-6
TGTGCCAGCAGCGTAGGTGATCCAGGGGGCTCTACCGGGGCCAACGTCCTTACTTTC
CASSVGDPGGSTGANVLTF
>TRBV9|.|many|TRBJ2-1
TGTGCCAGCAGCCCCCTCGGGGGGCCTTCGATCGATGAGCAGTTCTTC
CASSPLGGPSIDEQFF
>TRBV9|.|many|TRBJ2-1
TGTGCCAGCAGCGTGGGTCAGGGGCCTTCCTACAATGAGCAGTTCTTC
CASSVGQGPSYNEQFF
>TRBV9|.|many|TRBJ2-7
TGTGCCAGCAGCGTAGTGGACTGGTCCTACGAGCAGTACTTC
CASSVVDWSYEQYF
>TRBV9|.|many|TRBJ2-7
TGTGCCAGCAGCGTAGATATGGGGGCTTCCTACGAGCAGTACTTC
CASSVDMGASYEQYF
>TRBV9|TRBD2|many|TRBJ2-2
TGTGCCAGCAGCTACGTACCTAGCGGGGGGATTTCCGGGGAGCTGTTTTTT
CASSYVPSGGISGELFF
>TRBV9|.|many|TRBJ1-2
TGTGCCAGCAGCGTAGCAGATGCCTATGGCTACACCTTC
CASSVADAYGYTF
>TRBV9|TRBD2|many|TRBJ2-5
TGTGCCAGCAGCCCCCGGGGGGACCAAGAGACCCAGTACTTC
CASSPRGDQETQYF
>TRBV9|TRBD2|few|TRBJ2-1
TGTGCCAGCAGCGCCCTTGGACTAGCGGGTATCTACAATGAGCAGTTCTTC
CASSALGLAGIYNEQFF
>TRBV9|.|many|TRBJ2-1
TGTGCCAGCAGTTCGGGGGCCGACAATGAGCAGTTCTTC
CASSSGADNEQFF
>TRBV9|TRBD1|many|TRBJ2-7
TGTGCCAGCAGCGTCGGACAGGGCGAGCAGTACTTC
CASSVGQGEQYF
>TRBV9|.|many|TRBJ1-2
TGTGCCAGCAGCACAGTGGGACTAACCGGCACCTTC
CASSTVGLTGTF
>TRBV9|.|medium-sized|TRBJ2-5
TGTGCCAGCAGCGTAGCCGGAGGGTCGGCGGGGGAGACCCAGTACTTC
CASSVAGGSAGETQYF
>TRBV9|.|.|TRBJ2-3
TGTGCCAGCAGCGTAGGGCTAGTAGGAAGCACAGATACGCAGTATTTT
CASSVGLVGSTDTQYF
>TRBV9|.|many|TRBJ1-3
TGTGCCAGCAGCGGGGGAGGAAGCTACTCTGGAAACACCATATATTTT
CASSGGGSYSGNTIYF
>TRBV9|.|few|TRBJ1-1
TGTGCCAGCAGCGTACGGTTACACACTGAAGCTTTCTTT
CASSVRLHTEAFF
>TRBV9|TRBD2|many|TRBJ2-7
TGTGCCAGCAGCGTAGCCAATCCCTCTAGCGGGGGGTACCACGAGCAGTACTTC
CASSVANPSSGGYHEQYF
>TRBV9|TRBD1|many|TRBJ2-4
TGTGCCAGCAGCGCAGGGGGTTCCTCCCAAATAGCCAAAAACATTCAGTACTTC
CASSAGGSSQIAKNIQYF
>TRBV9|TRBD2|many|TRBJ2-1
TGTGCCAGCAGCCTTGGGACTAGCGGGAGTCCCTACAATGAGCAGTTCTTC
CASSLGTSGSPYNEQFF
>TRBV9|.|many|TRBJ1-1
TGTGCCAGCAGGGGTTTGGAGGGCACTGAAGCTTTCTTT
CASRGLEGTEAFF
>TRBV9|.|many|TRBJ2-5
TGTGCCAGCAGCGTAGGGGGTACCGAGACCCAGTACTTC
CASSVGGTETQYF
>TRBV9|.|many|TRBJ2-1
TGTGCCAGCAGCGTAGACTCCTGGTCCTACAATGAGCAGTTCTTC
CASSVDSWSYNEQFF